This T cell receptor beta chain was retrieved from a study of Ad26.COV2.S vaccination and SARS-CoV-2 variants. As for the study in general: Into the muscle, Ad26.COV2.S was dosed once or twice, 56 days apart.

Trimming removed 0 bases at V and 3 bases at J, with 12 bases between. From germline, CDR1 is LNHNV and CDR2 YYDKDF (reference sequence). The CDR3 is 15 residues long. TCRdb's table, derived via immunoSEQ multiplex PCR, lists solely in-frame clones and lacks some. This sample has some 250,000 clones, with 88% found just once. Treatment defined: about 20 received Ad26.COV2.S at low or high dose, single or two shots; a few received placebo; per-sample allocation not given. Samples analyzed were those drawn on day 63 after the first vaccine or placebo injection. Boston supplied an adult donor aged 18-55 years. An Ad26 vector that expressed Wuhan-strain SARS-CoV-2 spike constituted the vaccine.

V and J are TRBV15 and TRBJ2-7; D might be TRBD1 (6 bases). This sequence originates from a person between 18 and 65 years old who received the Ad26.COV2.S COVID-19 vaccine or a placebo. Sequences were derived from peripheral blood, sampled in a trial of Ad26.COV2.S vaccine versus placebo. For the CDR3, the DNA is TGTGCCACCAGCAGAGAACAGGGCAGTAGCTACGAGCAGTACTTC. Encoded protein: CATSREQGSSYEQYF.